This is a list of T cell receptor beta chains from one sample in a study of cytomegalovirus exposure and HLA in healthy donors. Generated by immunoSEQ multiplex PCR, the TCRdb table keeps only in-frame clones and is missing some. The sample yields some 200,000 clones, around 86% seen once. Sequenced input: PBMCs. These receptors were collected from a woman in her thirties or forties in good health and CMV-seronegative. The CDR3 runs from the conserved cysteine through the conserved F or W. A D gene is named only where the DNA matches it firmly. A clone size is listed for some rows: how often the clone was seen (once, few, many), or a class if it is expanded.

clone_size d_call j_call v_call cdr3_aa cdr3_nt
- TRBD2 TRBJ2-5 TRBV7-3 CASSLTRSGGRETQYF TGTGCCAGCAGCTTAACAAGAAGCGGGGGGAGGGAGACCCAGTACTTC
once TRBD1 TRBJ2-7 TRBV11-2 CASSPIRRQGTYEQYF TGTGCCAGCAGCCCGATCCGTAGACAGGGTACCTACGAGCAGTACTTC
- - TRBJ2-3 TRBV30 CAWSRQATDTQYF TGTGCCTGGAGTCGACAGGCCACAGATACGCAGTATTTT
- - TRBJ2-1 TRBV18 CASSPPGSSYNEQFF TGTGCCAGCTCACCGCCGGGAAGCTCCTACAATGAGCAGTTCTTC
- - TRBJ1-2 TRBV5-1 CASSLEGGGYTF TGCGCCAGCAGCTTGGAAGGGGGAGGCTACACCTTC
- TRBD1 TRBJ1-5 TRBV11-2 CASSLTGITNQPQHF TGTGCCAGCAGCCTGACAGGGATAACCAATCAGCCCCAGCATTTT
- - TRBJ2-1 TRBV20-1 CSASQGGEQFF TGCAGTGCTAGCCAGGGAGGTGAGCAGTTCTTC
- TRBD1 TRBJ2-6 TRBV19 CASSPRQGGALSGANVLTF TGTGCCAGTAGTCCTCGACAGGGGGGGGCCCTCTCGGGGGCCAACGTCCTGACTTTC
- - TRBJ1-5 TRBV19 CASSIDTGHQPQHF TGTGCCAGTAGTATAGATACAGGGCATCAGCCCCAGCATTTT
few - TRBJ2-7 TRBV6-1 CASSEAPWGFATYEQYF TGTGCCAGCAGTGAAGCTCCATGGGGCTTCGCTACCTACGAGCAGTACTTC
- - TRBJ2-7 TRBV18 CASSPAPGKNSYEQYF TGTGCCAGCTCACCAGCGCCGGGTAAAAACTCCTACGAGCAGTACTTC
- - TRBJ2-3 TRBV25-1 CASSGVQADTQYF TGTGCCAGCAGTGGTGTTCAAGCGGATACGCAGTATTTT
- - TRBJ1-4 TRBV6-1 CASLRLGGRQEKLFF TGTGCCAGTTTGCGTCTAGGAGGGCGGCAGGAAAAACTGTTTTTT
- - TRBJ2-1 TRBV5-1 CASSPDGQPNEQFF TGCGCCAGCAGCCCTGATGGGCAGCCCAATGAGCAGTTCTTC
- - TRBJ2-7 TRBV6-1 CASSLQGPPYEQYF TGTGCCAGCAGTCTACAGGGCCCTCCCTACGAGCAGTACTTC
- TRBD2 TRBJ2-2 TRBV6-5 CASSPLLTSGRELFF TGTGCCAGCAGCCCCCTCCTGACTAGCGGGAGGGAGCTGTTTTTT
- TRBD2 TRBJ2-2 TRBV14 CASSQDWIAGDTGELFF TGTGCCAGCAGCCAAGATTGGATAGCGGGGGACACCGGGGAGCTGTTTTTT
- TRBD2 TRBJ2-1 TRBV6-5 CASRPSGRAMDEQFF TGTGCCAGCAGACCTAGCGGGAGGGCCATGGATGAGCAGTTCTTC
- TRBD1 TRBJ2-5 TRBV7-2 CASSWDRSQTQYF TGTGCCAGCAGCTGGGACAGAAGCCAGACCCAGTACTTC
- TRBD2 TRBJ2-1 TRBV7-8 CASSRGGSSYNEQFF TGTGCCAGCAGCCGCGGGGGTAGCTCCTACAATGAGCAGTTCTTC
once - TRBJ2-2 TRBV11-3 CASSLNNANTGELFF TGTGCCAGCAGCTTGAACAACGCGAACACCGGGGAGCTGTTTTTT
- - TRBJ1-2 TRBV30 CAWTLGREDGYTF TGTGCCTGGACCCTGGGCCGTGAAGATGGCTACACCTTC
few TRBD2 TRBJ2-1 TRBV6-4 CASSETSGSSYNEQFF TGTGCCAGCAGTGAGACTAGCGGGAGCTCCTACAATGAGCAGTTCTTC
- TRBD2 TRBJ2-5 TRBV5-1 CASSWGRGVGETQYF TGCGCCAGCAGCTGGGGCCGGGGGGTCGGGGAGACCCAGTACTTC
- TRBD1 TRBJ1-5 TRBV28 CASSLTGEPQHF TGTGCCAGCAGTTTGACAGGGGAGCCCCAGCATTTT
- - TRBJ2-2 TRBV18 CASSPPSRKAAELFF TGTGCCAGCTCACCACCGAGCAGGAAGGCTGCGGAGCTGTTTTTT
- TRBD1 TRBJ1-1 TRBV4-1 CASSQDNRGTEAFF TGCGCCAGCAGCCAGGACAACAGGGGGACTGAAGCTTTCTTT
- TRBD1 TRBJ1-2 TRBV11-2 CASSLEGQGMVGYTF TGTGCCAGCAGCTTAGAGGGACAGGGTATGGTTGGCTACACCTTC
once TRBD2 TRBJ2-1 TRBV4-2 CASSQGAGAYNEQFF TGTGCCAGCAGCCAAGGGGCGGGAGCCTACAATGAGCAGTTCTTC
- TRBD2 TRBJ2-5 TRBV9 CASTEGIAGGQETQYF TGTGCCAGCACAGAGGGGATAGCGGGAGGACAAGAGACCCAGTACTTC
- - TRBJ2-7 TRBV5-1 CASSSGPGAYEQYF TGCGCCAGCAGCTCTGGGCCAGGGGCCTACGAGCAGTACTTC
once - TRBJ1-1 TRBV4-1 CASRLYDRSEAFF TGCGCCAGCAGACTTTACGACAGGAGCGAAGCTTTCTTT
- TRBD2 TRBJ2-1 TRBV2 CASYHGLEYNEQFF TGTGCCAGCTACCACGGACTAGAATACAATGAGCAGTTCTTC
- TRBD1 TRBJ2-7 TRBV7-9 CASSSGQMYEQYF TGTGCCAGCAGCTCGGGACAGATGTACGAGCAGTACTTC
- TRBD1 TRBJ2-2 TRBV2 CASSVGQGLFGELFF TGTGCCAGCAGTGTGGGACAGGGCCTTTTCGGGGAGCTGTTTTTT
- - TRBJ2-7 TRBV19 CVAKWGPSYEQYF TGTGTAGCCAAGTGGGGGCCTTCCTACGAGCAGTACTTC
- - TRBJ2-3 TRBV5-1 CASSLGQSSTDTQYF TGCGCCAGCAGCTTGGGACAGTCAAGCACAGATACGCAGTATTTT
- - TRBJ1-2 TRBV30 CAWSARTANYGYTF TGTGCCTGGAGTGCCCGGACAGCGAACTATGGCTACACCTTC
- - TRBJ2-7 TRBV5-1 CASSLEGGYYEQYF TGCGCCAGCAGCTTGGAAGGCGGATACTACGAGCAGTACTTC
- - TRBJ2-6 TRBV25-1 CASRSRGSANVLTF TGTGCCAGCAGGTCCAGGGGCTCTGCCAACGTCCTGACTTTC
once - TRBJ2-7 TRBV7-8 CASSPELVGAYEQYF TGTGCCAGCAGTCCAGAACTAGTAGGAGCCTACGAGCAGTACTTC
- - TRBJ1-2 TRBV28 CASSLDRNYGYTF TGTGCCAGCAGTTTGGACAGAAACTATGGCTACACCTTC
- - TRBJ2-3 TRBV9 CASQGGSLDTQYF TGTGCCAGCCAGGGGGGAAGTCTGGATACGCAGTATTTT
- TRBD2 TRBJ2-7 TRBV27 CASSSGLVGYEQYF TGTGCCAGCAGTTCCGGACTAGTGGGATACGAGCAGTACTTC
- - TRBJ2-5 TRBV28 CASSFGGGGRETQYF TGTGCCAGCAGCTTCGGGGGTGGGGGACGTGAGACCCAGTACTTC
few TRBD2 TRBJ2-7 TRBV5-1 CASSLARGLAGLFF TGCGCCAGCAGCTTGGCTCGGGGACTAGCGGGCCTGTTTTTC
- - TRBJ2-1 TRBV4-1 CASSPLGGNEQFF TGCGCCAGCAGCCCCCTGGGGGGCAATGAGCAGTTCTTC
- TRBD2 TRBJ2-5 TRBV5-1 CASSFLAGYQETQYF TGCGCCAGCAGCTTTTTAGCGGGGTACCAAGAGACCCAGTACTTC
- TRBD2 TRBJ2-1 TRBV19 CASRERGRPYNEQFF TGTGCCAGCAGAGAGCGCGGGAGGCCCTACAATGAGCAGTTCTTC
- - TRBJ2-7 TRBV11-2 CASSPPAGSITYEQYF TGTGCCAGCAGCCCCCCAGCGGGCAGTATCACCTACGAGCAGTACTTC
once - TRBJ2-7 TRBV27 CASSLLPGYEQYF TGTGCCAGCAGTTTACTGCCCGGGTACGAGCAGTACTTC
- - TRBJ2-7 TRBV2 CASVIGDYEQYF TGTGCCAGCGTTATAGGGGACTACGAGCAGTACTTC
few - TRBJ1-5 TRBV28 CASSLSSGVREPQHF TGTGCCAGCAGTTTATCGTCCGGGGTAAGGGAGCCCCAGCATTTT
- - TRBJ2-5 TRBV6-6 CASHPVGERGQETQYF TGTGCCAGCCATCCCGTGGGGGAAAGGGGGCAAGAGACCCAGTACTTC
- - TRBJ2-6 TRBV9 CASSSTGVPSGANVLTF TGTGCCAGCAGTTCGACAGGAGTCCCTTCTGGGGCCAACGTCCTGACTTTC
- - TRBJ1-1 TRBV11-2 CASSLLPRQENTEAFF TGTGCCAGCAGCTTATTACCACGGCAGGAGAACACTGAAGCTTTCTTT